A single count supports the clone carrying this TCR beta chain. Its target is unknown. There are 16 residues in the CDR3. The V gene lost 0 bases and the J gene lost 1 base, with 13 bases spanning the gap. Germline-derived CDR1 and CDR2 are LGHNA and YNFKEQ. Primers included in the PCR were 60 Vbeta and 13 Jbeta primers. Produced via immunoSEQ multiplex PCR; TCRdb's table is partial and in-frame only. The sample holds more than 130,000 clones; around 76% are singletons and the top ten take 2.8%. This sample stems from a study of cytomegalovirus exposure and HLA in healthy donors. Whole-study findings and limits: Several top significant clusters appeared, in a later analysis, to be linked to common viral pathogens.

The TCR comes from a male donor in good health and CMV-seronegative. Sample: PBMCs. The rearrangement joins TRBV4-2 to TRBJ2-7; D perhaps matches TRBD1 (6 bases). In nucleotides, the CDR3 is TGTGCCAGCAGCCAAGATAGGGGGAGCCGGTCCTACGAGCAGTACTTC. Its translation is CASSQDRGSRSYEQYF.